This T cell receptor beta chain comes out of a study of T-cell reconstitution after alpha-beta-depleted transplantation in children. Unique molecular identifiers were used in preparing the TCRbeta library. TCRdb re-called the PCR reads through MiXCR, storing one row per CDR3 protein. The repertoire includes about 600,000 distinct CDR3 sequences, 10% of them detected once, and 3.5% to 5% sits in the top ten. CDR1 and CDR2 from the germline V gene are MDHEN and SYDVKM. The CDR3 extends over 16 amino acids. V lost 5 bases to trimming and J lost 8 bases, with 19 bases between them. This clonotype has just a few counts.

This chain connects TRBV28 to TRBJ1-6; D is unresolved. The source material was PBMCs from the stem cell graft donor, sampled from the stem cell graft. The origin of this receptor is a human donor who donated a stem cell graft to a child with acute myeloid leukemia. Written as DNA, the CDR3 is TGTGCCAGCAGTGTGATCCGGGCAGTCGGGGATTCACCCCTCCACTTT. Translation gives CASSVIRAVGDSPLHF.